The sequence of this TCR beta chain was determined in a study of blood T cell repertoires in COVID-19. Whole-study context: From the United States, Italy and Spain came samples of acute and convalescent COVID-19. T cells, B-cell-depleted T cells, or PBMCs supplied cDNA or gDNA.

Data came from immunoSEQ multiplex PCR; TCRdb stores just in-frame clones and leaves some out. Among just over 50,000 clones listed, roughly 87% were seen once. The CDR3 covers 15 residues. The germline V gene has CDR1 SGHRS and CDR2 YFSETQ. Trimming removed 1 base at V and 0 bases at J, with 9 bases between. The receptor comes from a human donor with active COVID-19. The donor label of this sample is uncertain. The rearrangement joins TRBV5-1 to TRBJ2-3; weak D call: TRBD1 (6 bases). The sequenced material came from peripheral blood. The CDR3 region is CASSLWGPSTDTQYF. The CDR3 DNA is TGCGCCAGCAGCTTGTGGGGGCCGAGCACAGATACGCAGTATTTT.